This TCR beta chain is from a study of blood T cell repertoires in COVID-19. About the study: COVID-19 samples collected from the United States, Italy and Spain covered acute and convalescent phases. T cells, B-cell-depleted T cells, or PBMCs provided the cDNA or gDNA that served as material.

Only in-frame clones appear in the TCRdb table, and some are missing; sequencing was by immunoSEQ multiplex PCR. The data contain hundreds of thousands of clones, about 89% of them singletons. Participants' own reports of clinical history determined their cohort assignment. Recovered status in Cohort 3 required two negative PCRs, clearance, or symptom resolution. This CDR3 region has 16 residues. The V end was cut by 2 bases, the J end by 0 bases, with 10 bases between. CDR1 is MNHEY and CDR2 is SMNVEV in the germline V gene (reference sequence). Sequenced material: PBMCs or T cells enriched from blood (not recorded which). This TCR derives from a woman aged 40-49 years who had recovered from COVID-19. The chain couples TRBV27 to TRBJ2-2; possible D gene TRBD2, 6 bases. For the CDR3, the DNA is TGTGCCAGCAGTTTAGCGGTAGCGGCGAACACCGGGGAGCTGTTTTTT. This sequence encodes CASSLAVAANTGELFF.